The T cell receptor beta chain under discussion was sequenced for a study of regulatory T cells in long-lasting Graves disease. Overall study results and limits: There was favoring of TRBV28, TRBJ1-2 and TRBJ2-5 in persistent disease.

There are many counts of this clonotype. The antigen remains unidentified. For TCR beta, libraries came from iRepertoire HTBI primers and Arm-PCR of CDR3 regions. Authors' methods: From all samples, identification returned 14 TRBJ and approximately 62 TRBV segments. One entry per CDR3 protein, called by TCRdb with MiXCR from the multiplex PCR reads. The V and J calls were not made by the authors but by TCRdb's processing. The sample consists of 410,000 or so distinct CDR3 sequences, 15% of them appearing once. Documented time point: newly diagnosed GD, antithyroid drugs for less than 3 months. The TCR library was made from RNA extracted from PBMCs. V lost 5 bases and J lost 5; bases outside the gene matches: 10. The CDR3 loop spans 15 amino acids. Germline loops: CDR1 SGHVS, CDR2 FQNEAQ. These same data were also listed under a study on T cells in Graves' hyperthyroidism and ophthalmopathy. Per that paper: Orbital computed tomography and thyroid ultrasound, together with serum TRAb and thyroxine and clinical symptoms, were used for diagnoses.

The material was peripheral blood mononuclear cells (PBMCs), obtained at new diagnosis, from a patient treated with antithyroid drugs. The chain has TRBV7-8 and TRBJ2-7; 9 nucleotides agree with TRBD1. The sequence derives from a woman in her 30s with Graves disease. CDR3 nucleotides: TGTGCCAGCAGCCCGTGGGACAGGGAAGGTGACGAGCAGTACTTC. It translates to CASSPWDREGDEQYF.